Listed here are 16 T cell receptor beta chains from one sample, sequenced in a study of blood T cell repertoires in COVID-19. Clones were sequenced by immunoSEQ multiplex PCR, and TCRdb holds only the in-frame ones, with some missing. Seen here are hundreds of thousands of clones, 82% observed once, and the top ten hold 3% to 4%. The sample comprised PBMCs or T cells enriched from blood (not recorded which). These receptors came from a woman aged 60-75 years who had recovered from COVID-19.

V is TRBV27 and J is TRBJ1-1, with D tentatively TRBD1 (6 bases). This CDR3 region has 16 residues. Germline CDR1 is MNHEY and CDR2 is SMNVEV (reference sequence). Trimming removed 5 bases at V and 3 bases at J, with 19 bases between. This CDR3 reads CASSSAGTLVDTEAFF. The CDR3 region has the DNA TGTGCCAGCAGTAGCGCCGGGACACTTGTGGACACTGAAGCTTTCTTT.

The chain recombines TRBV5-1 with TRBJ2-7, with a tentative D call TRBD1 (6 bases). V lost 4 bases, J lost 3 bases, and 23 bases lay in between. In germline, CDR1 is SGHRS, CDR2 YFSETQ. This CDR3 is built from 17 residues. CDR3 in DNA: TGCGCCAGCAGCCCCCCCACAGGGACCTCACTCAACTACGAGCAGTACTTC. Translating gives CASSPPTGTSLNYEQYF.

The CDR3 coding sequence is TGTGCCAGCAGTTTCCTTGACAGCTATGGCTACACCTTC. Translation gives CASSFLDSYGYTF. The chain has TRBV27 and TRBJ1-2; D is possibly TRBD1 (5 bases). The ends were cut back, 3 bases at V and 4 bases at J, with 9 bases in the middle. Looked up from germline, CDR1 is MNHEY and CDR2 is SMNVEV (reference sequence). The CDR3 runs 13 residues.

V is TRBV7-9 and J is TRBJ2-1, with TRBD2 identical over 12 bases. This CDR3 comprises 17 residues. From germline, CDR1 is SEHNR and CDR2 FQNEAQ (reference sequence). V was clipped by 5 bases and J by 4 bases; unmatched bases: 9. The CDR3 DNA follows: TGTGCCAGCAGCCGGACTAGCGGGGCCCTCATTTACAATGAGCAGTTCTTC. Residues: CASSRTSGALIYNEQFF.

The CDR3 reads CSASKRTGTYEQYF. The DNA of the CDR3 is TGCAGTGCTAGTAAAAGGACCGGGACCTACGAGCAGTACTTC. The chain has TRBV20-1 and TRBJ2-7; D may be TRBD2 (5 bases). Germline values: CDR1 DFQATT, CDR2 SNEGSKA (reference sequence). Trimming took 3 bases from V and 2 from J, leaving 14 bases between them. The CDR3 runs 14 residues.

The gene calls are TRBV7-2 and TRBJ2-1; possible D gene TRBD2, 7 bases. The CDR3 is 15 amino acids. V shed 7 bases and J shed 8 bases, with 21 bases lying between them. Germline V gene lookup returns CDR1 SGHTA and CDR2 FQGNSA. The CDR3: CASTPGGQLGDEQFF. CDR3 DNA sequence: TGTGCCAGCACCCCCGGGGGGCAGTTAGGCGATGAGCAGTTCTTC.

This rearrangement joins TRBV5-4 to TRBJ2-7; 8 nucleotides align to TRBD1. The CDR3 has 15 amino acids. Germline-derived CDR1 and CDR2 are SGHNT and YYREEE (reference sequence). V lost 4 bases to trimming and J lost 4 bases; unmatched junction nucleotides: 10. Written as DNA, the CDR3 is TGTGCCAGCAGCACTCAGGGGGCGCGACGGTACGAGCAGTACTTC. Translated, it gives CASSTQGARRYEQYF.

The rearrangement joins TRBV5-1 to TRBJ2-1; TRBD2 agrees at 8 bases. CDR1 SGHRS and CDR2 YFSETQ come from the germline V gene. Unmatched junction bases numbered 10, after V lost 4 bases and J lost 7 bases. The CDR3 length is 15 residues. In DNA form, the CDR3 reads TGCGCCAGCAGCCAAGGGACTAGGGGGGTTAATGAGCAGTTCTTC. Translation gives CASSQGTRGVNEQFF.

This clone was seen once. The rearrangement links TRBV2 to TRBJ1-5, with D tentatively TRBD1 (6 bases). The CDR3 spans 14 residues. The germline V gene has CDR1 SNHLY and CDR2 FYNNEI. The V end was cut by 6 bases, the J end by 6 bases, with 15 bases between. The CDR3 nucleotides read TGTGCCAGCAGGGCCGGGACACCCGGTCAGCCCCAGCATTTT. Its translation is CASRAGTPGQPQHF.

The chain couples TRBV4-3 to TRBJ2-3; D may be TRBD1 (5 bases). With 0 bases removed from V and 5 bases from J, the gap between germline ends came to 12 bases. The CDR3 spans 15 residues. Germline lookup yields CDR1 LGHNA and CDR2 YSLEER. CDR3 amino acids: CASSQDRGSRDTQYF. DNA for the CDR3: TGCGCCAGCAGCCAAGATAGGGGTAGTAGAGATACGCAGTATTTT.

Written as DNA, the CDR3 is TGTGCCAGCAGGACAGGGGAAGAGACCCAGTACTTC. As protein: CASRTGEETQYF. The rearrangement links TRBV21-1 to TRBJ2-5; the table's D call, TRBD1, has no DNA check behind it. TRBV21-1 is listed as a pseudogene. This CDR3 has 12 amino acids.

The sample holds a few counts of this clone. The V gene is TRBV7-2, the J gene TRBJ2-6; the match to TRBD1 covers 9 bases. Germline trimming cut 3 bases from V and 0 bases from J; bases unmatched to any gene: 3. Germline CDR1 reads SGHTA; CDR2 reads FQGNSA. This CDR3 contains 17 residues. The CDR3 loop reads CASSLGQGSSGANVLTF. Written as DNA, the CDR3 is TGTGCCAGCAGCTTGGGACAGGGTAGCTCTGGGGCCAACGTCCTGACTTTC.

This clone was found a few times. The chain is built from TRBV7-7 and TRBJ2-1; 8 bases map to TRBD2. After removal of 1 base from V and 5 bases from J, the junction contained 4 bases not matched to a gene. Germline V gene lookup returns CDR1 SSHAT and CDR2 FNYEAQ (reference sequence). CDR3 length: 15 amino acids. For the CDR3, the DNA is TGTGCCAGCAGCTTAGTGCCCGGGGGGGACAATGAGCAGTTCTTC. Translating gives CASSLVPGGDNEQFF. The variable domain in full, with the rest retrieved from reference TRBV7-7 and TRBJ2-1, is GAGVSQSPRYKVTKRGQDVTLRCDPISSHATLYWYQQALGQGPEFLTYFNYEAQPDKSGLPSDRFSAERPEGSISTLTIQRTEQRDSAMYRCASSLVPGGDNEQFFGPGTRLTVL.

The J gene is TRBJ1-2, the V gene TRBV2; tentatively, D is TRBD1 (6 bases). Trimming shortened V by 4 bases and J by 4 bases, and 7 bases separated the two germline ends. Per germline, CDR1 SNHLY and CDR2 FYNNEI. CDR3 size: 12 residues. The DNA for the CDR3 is TGTGCCAGCAGTGTGGACAGCTATGGCTACACCTTC. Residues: CASSVDSYGYTF.

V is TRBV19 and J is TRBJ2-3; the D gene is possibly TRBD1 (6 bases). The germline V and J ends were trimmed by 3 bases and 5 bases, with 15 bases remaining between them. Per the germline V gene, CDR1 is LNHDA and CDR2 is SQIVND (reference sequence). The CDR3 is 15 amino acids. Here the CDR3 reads CASSIRRGHGDTQYF. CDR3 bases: TGTGCCAGTAGTATTCGCAGGGGACACGGAGATACGCAGTATTTT.

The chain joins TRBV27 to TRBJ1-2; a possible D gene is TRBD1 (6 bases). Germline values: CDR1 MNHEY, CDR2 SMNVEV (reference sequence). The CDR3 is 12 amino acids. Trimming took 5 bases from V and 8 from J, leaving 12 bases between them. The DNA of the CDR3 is TGTGCCAGCAGTCCAACAGGGTTCGGCTACACCTTC. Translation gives CASSPTGFGYTF.